Listed here are 25 T cell receptor beta chains from one sample, sequenced in a study of high-grade serous ovarian cancer treatment subgroups. Only in-frame clones appear in the TCRdb table, and some are missing; sequencing was by immunoSEQ multiplex PCR. The repertoire consists of just over 35,000 clones, with approximately 80% occurring once and the leading ten covering roughly 3.2%. Tumor tissue was taken before any definitive surgery or chemotherapy was given. The sample taken for sequencing was tumor tissue. These receptors came from a human donor with high-grade serous ovarian cancer.

This clone was detected only once. The rearrangement uses TRBV4-1 and TRBJ2-6; D tentatively reads TRBD1 or TRBD2 (5 bases each). Germline V gene sequence: CDR1 MGHRA, CDR2 YSYEKL. The CDR3 sequence is 17 residues long. Trimming took 3 bases from V and 3 from J, leaving 15 bases between them. The CDR3 nucleotides read TGCGCCAGCAGCCAGGGGCAGGGCGCGGGTGGGGCCAACGTCCTGACTTTC. Its translation: CASSQGQGAGGANVLTF.

The V and J genes are TRBV19 and TRBJ2-1; D tentatively reads TRBD1 or TRBD2 (5 bases each). The CDR3 has 14 amino acids. Germline V CDR1 and CDR2: LNHDA, SQIVND (reference sequence). V gave up 5 bases and J gave up 1 base, with 9 bases separating them. CDR3 DNA sequence: TGTGCCAGTAGTCATGAGGGGTCCTACAATGAGCAGTTCTTC. Amino acids: CASSHEGSYNEQFF.

Details on this clone: One end of the junction varies from germline; a read error may be responsible. V usage is TRBV28 and J usage is TRBJ2-7, with D maybe TRBD1 (5 bases). The CDR3 totals 13 residues. Germline loops: CDR1 MDHEN, CDR2 SYDVKM. CDR3 nucleotide sequence: TGTGCCAGCAGTTTACCCGACAGTAAACGGTGCAACTTC. The encoded protein is CASSLPDSKRCNF.

This chain uses TRBV7-9 with TRBJ2-1; weak D call: TRBD2 (6 bases). The CDR3 runs to 14 residues. Germline CDR1 and CDR2: SEHNR and FQNEAQ (reference sequence). V lost 1 base to trimming and J lost 4 bases, with 8 bases between them. Written as DNA, the CDR3 is TGTGCCAGCAGCTTAGAGGGGACTTACAATGAGCAGTTCTTC. It is translated as CASSLEGTYNEQFF.

The gene calls are TRBV6-6 and TRBJ2-1, with 11 positions matching TRBD2. Trimming cost V 10 bases and J 15 bases; bases outside gene matches: 14. The CDR3 extends over 13 amino acids. Germline CDR1 reads MNHNY; CDR2 reads SVGAGI (reference sequence). The CDR3 DNA sequence: TGTGCCACTAGACCCGGGACTAGCGGACGGGGGTTCTTC. It specifies CATRPGTSGRGFF.

This clone occurred a few times. The chain employs TRBV7-9 and TRBJ1-5; D not certain. V lost 1 base, J lost 3 bases, and 7 bases lay in between. CDR3 length: 14 amino acids. Germline V gene sequence: CDR1 SEHNR, CDR2 FQNEAQ (reference sequence). The CDR3 sequence: CASSLEQHNQPQHF. The CDR3 nucleotides are TGTGCCAGCAGCTTAGAACAGCACAATCAGCCCCAGCATTTT.

The genes are TRBV7-2 and TRBJ2-5; the D gene is possibly TRBD1 (5 bases). The DNA end favors TRBJ2-7, so the J call may be wrong. Germline V CDR1 and CDR2: SGHTA, FQGNSA. There are 13 residues in the CDR3. The CDR3 DNA sequence: TGTGCCAGCAGTCGGACACGAGCCTACGAGCAGTACTTC. Protein product: CASSRTRAYEQYF.

The CDR3, as DNA: TGTGCCTGGAATAGCGGGAGGAGAGAGACCCAGTACTTC. Translation gives CAWNSGRRETQYF. V and J are TRBV30 and TRBJ2-5, with TRBD2 matching 10 bases. There are 13 residues in the CDR3. Trimming cost V 4 bases and J 4 bases; bases outside gene matches: 3. Germline CDR1 is GTSNPN and CDR2 is SVGIG (reference sequence). The full variable domain, its missing parts supplied by reference TRBV30 and TRBJ2-5, is SQTIHQWPATLVQPVGSPLSLECTVEGTSNPNLYWYRQAAGRGLQLLFYSVGIGQISSEVPQNLSASRPQDRQFILSSKKLLLSDSGFYLCAWNSGRRETQYFGPGTRLLVL.

The rearrangement uses TRBV6-4 and TRBJ2-5; D is undetermined. The germline gives CDR1 MRHNA, CDR2 SNTAGT. Trimming removed 11 bases at V and 4 bases at J, with 8 bases between. This CDR3 region has 10 residues. Here the CDR3 reads CAPWPETQYF. CDR3 in DNA: TGTGCCCCCTGGCCAGAGACCCAGTACTTC.

The table lists this clone with a count of one. The chain recombines TRBV6-1 with TRBJ2-1; possibly TRBD2 for D (7 bases). This CDR3 region has 14 residues. Germline-derived CDR1 and CDR2 are MNHNS and SASEGT. Between the trimmed V and J ends, which lost 3 bases and 2 bases, there was a span of 8 bases. This chain's CDR3 is CASSERGPYNEQFF. The CDR3 DNA reads TGTGCCAGCAGTGAGCGGGGGCCCTACAATGAGCAGTTCTTC.

The genes are TRBV11-3 and TRBJ2-5; maybe TRBD2 (5 bases). This CDR3 has 14 amino acids. Germline V gene sequence: CDR1 SGHNT, CDR2 YENEEA. V lost 5 bases to trimming and J lost 3 bases, with 13 bases between them. The CDR3 coding sequence is TGTGCCAGCAGCCCGAGAGAGGGCGAAGAGACCCAGTACTTC. Protein sequence: CASSPREGEETQYF.

This chain joins TRBV7-3 and TRBJ2-7, with TRBD2 identical over 13 bases. The CDR3 spans 16 residues. Germline V gives CDR1 SGHTA, CDR2 FQGTGA. V lost 2 bases to trimming and J lost 4 bases; unmatched junction nucleotides: 5. CDR3 coding DNA: TGTGCCAGCAGCTTATCAGGACTAGCGGGAGAGTACGAGCAGTACTTC. Its protein product is CASSLSGLAGEYEQYF.

This chain uses TRBV6-1 with TRBJ2-5; 8 bases agree with TRBD1. The CDR3 covers 15 residues. Germline V gene data show CDR1 as MNHNS and CDR2 as SASEGT. V lost 4 bases and J lost 1; bases outside the gene matches: 5. CDR3 sequence (DNA): TGTGCCAGCAGTGTGCAGGGGGCTACCCAAGAGACCCAGTACTTC. Protein: CASSVQGATQETQYF.

The chain uses TRBV27 and TRBJ1-2; D is unresolved. The germline V and J ends were trimmed by 7 bases and 2 bases, with 11 bases remaining between them. The length of the CDR3 is 13 residues. Germline V gene data show CDR1 as MNHEY and CDR2 as SMNVEV (reference sequence). The chain's CDR3 is CASTQGLNYGYTF. The CDR3 coding sequence is TGTGCCAGCACCCAAGGCTTAAACTATGGCTACACCTTC.

This clone was seen just once. CDR3 DNA sequence: TGCGCCAGCAGCCCCGGGACTAGCGGCCGCACAGATACGCAGTATTTT. It is translated as CASSPGTSGRTDTQYF. The gene calls are TRBV4-3 and TRBJ2-3; 11 nucleotides agree with TRBD2. In germline, CDR1 is LGHNA, CDR2 YSLEER. This CDR3 has 16 residues. V shed 4 bases, J shed 1 base, and the junction held 4 bases outside the gene matches.

J is TRBJ2-2 and V is TRBV4-1; D unclear. With 6 bases removed from V and 7 bases from J, the gap between germline ends came to 15 bases. This CDR3 region has 14 residues. CDR1 is MGHRA and CDR2 is YSYEKL in the germline V gene. The chain's CDR3 is CASRPILRSGELFF. The CDR3 DNA reads TGCGCCAGCAGACCGATTTTGAGGAGCGGGGAGCTGTTTTTT.

This chain links TRBV6-4 with TRBJ1-5; unclear D gene. CDR1 and CDR2 from the germline V gene are MRHNA and SNTAGT. The germline V and J ends were trimmed by 6 bases and 1 base, with 7 bases remaining between them. The CDR3 extends over 13 amino acids. The DNA of the CDR3 is TGTGCCAGCAGGAACAAGAGCAATCAGCCCCAGCATTTT. Amino acids: CASRNKSNQPQHF.

This sequence joins TRBV7-2 and TRBJ2-7, with 14 bases aligning to TRBD2. V gave up 4 bases and J gave up 0 bases; unmatched junction bases: 5. Germline V gives CDR1 SGHTA, CDR2 FQGNSA. The CDR3 runs to 17 residues. Here the CDR3 reads CASSWTGLAGVSYEQYF. The CDR3 DNA is TGTGCCAGCAGCTGGACGGGACTAGCGGGAGTCTCCTACGAGCAGTACTTC.

The gene calls are TRBV21-1 and TRBJ2-1; TRBD2, the table's D call, lacks a check against the DNA. TRBV21-1 is labeled a pseudogene. CDR3 length: 15 amino acids. CDR3 protein: CASRGSRVTYNEQFF. DNA for the CDR3: TGTGCCAGCAGGGGTAGCCGGGTAACCTACAATGAGCAGTTCTTC.

CDR3 bases: TGTGCCAGCAGTTGGGACAGGGGGCTTGGCTACACCTTC. This translates into CASSWDRGLGYTF. This rearrangement joins TRBV27 to TRBJ1-2; 12 nucleotides match TRBD1. The CDR3 length is 13 residues. Trimming cost V 4 bases and J 7 bases; bases outside gene matches: 1. Germline lookup yields CDR1 MNHEY and CDR2 SMNVEV (reference sequence).

The CDR3 region has the DNA TGTGCCAGCAGCTCCGGACAGGGGGGCTATGGCTACACCTTC. Amino acid sequence: CASSSGQGGYGYTF. The chain is built from TRBV5-6 and TRBJ1-2; 10 positions agree with TRBD1. CDR1 SGHDT and CDR2 YYEEEE come from the germline V gene. V shed 3 bases and J 4 bases; nucleotides not matched to a gene: 3. The CDR3 is 14 residues long. Looking up the rest from reference TRBV5-6 and TRBJ1-2 gives the full variable domain: DAGVTQSPTHLIKTRGQQVTLRCSPKSGHDTVSWYQQALGQGPQFIFQYYEEEERQRGNFPDRFSGHQFPNYSSELNVNALLLGDSALYLCASSSGQGGYGYTFGSGTRLTVV.

The chain recombines TRBV19 with TRBJ1-1, with a possible D match to TRBD1 (5 bases). The CDR3 is 13 amino acids. Per germline, CDR1 LNHDA and CDR2 SQIVND (reference sequence). Trimming pared 4 bases from V and 1 base from J, leaving 7 bases between. This CDR3 reads CASSTGGNTEAFF. DNA for the CDR3: TGTGCCAGTAGTACCGGGGGGAACACTGAAGCTTTCTTT.

The chain employs TRBV29-1 and TRBJ2-3, with D possibly called TRBD1 or TRBD2 (5 bases each). Germline CDR1 SQVTM, CDR2 ANQGSEA. V was shortened by 0 bases and J by 4 bases, with 14 bases between the two germline ends. The CDR3 contains 15 residues. CDR3 protein: CSVEEAGRAADTQYF. The CDR3 DNA sequence: TGCAGCGTTGAAGAGGCGGGCAGGGCGGCAGATACGCAGTATTTT.

The J gene is TRBJ2-1, the V gene TRBV11-1; unclear D gene. This CDR3 contains 13 residues. V gave up 6 bases and J gave up 5 bases, with 11 bases separating them. Germline CDR1 is SGHAT and CDR2 is FQDESV (reference sequence). DNA of the CDR3: TGTGCCAGCAGTTCCGGACGTCACAATGAGCAGTTCTTC. As protein: CASSSGRHNEQFF.

The gene calls are TRBV4-3 and TRBJ2-5; D is undetermined. The CDR3 loop spans 12 amino acids. Per the germline V gene, CDR1 is LGHNA and CDR2 is YSLEER. Trimming took off 1 base at V and 3 bases at J, with 3 bases between the two ends. CDR3 coding DNA: TGCGCCAGCAGCCAAGGAGAAGAGACCCAGTACTTC. Its translation: CASSQGEETQYF.